Listed here is a single T cell receptor (beta chain). Its specificity is unknown. TCRdb's table, derived via immunoSEQ multiplex PCR, lists solely in-frame clones and lacks some. This table has about 120,000 clones, over 85% appearing once. The sample comes from a study of T cell responses to AZD1222 COVID-19 vaccine. General study points: Repertoires were sampled only after the peak T cell response. Nearly half of unique spike-specific TCRs reportedly avoided B.1.351 and B.1.1.7 mutated regions. CD4 TCRs associated with vaccination spanned spike, dominating at 160-218 and 743-854. Breadth and depth of Spike-specific TCRs rose after two AZD1222 doses.

This CDR3 spans 13 amino acids. Trimming took off 4 bases at V and 8 bases at J, with 14 bases between the two ends. The germline gives CDR1 LGHDT, CDR2 YNNKEL (reference sequence). The chain combines TRBV3-1 (or the pseudogene TRBV3-2) with TRBJ1-2; unclear D gene. This TCR was recovered from an adult who received the AZD1222 COVID-19 vaccine. Source: peripheral blood, taken 28 days after the second AZD1222 dose. CDR3 DNA sequence: TGTGCCAGCAGCCCAGAGGAGAGCTGGGGCTACACCTTC. It is translated as CASSPEESWGYTF.